This T cell receptor (beta chain) was captured by sequencing in a study of regulatory T cells in long-lasting Graves disease. Time point noted: persistent/refractory GD, antithyroid drugs over 5 years with positive TRAb. Scientists built the TCR library using RNA that was extracted from PBMCs. This clonotype was seen repeatedly, ten times or more. Assembly of TCR beta libraries relied on iRepertoire HTBI primers together with Arm-PCR of CDR3 regions. TCRdb reprocessed the multiplex PCR reads via MiXCR and lists one record per CDR3 protein. The sample carries 300,000 to 500,000 distinct CDR3 sequences, less than 25% recorded once. The CDR3 is made up of 13 amino acids. V was cut by 6 bases and J by 7 bases, with 16 bases left in between.

The clonotype originates from a female donor with Graves disease. Sequenced material: peripheral blood mononuclear cells (PBMCs), taken when the disease was refractory, from a patient treated with antithyroid drugs. The chain recombines TRBV12-3 or TRBV12-4 with TRBJ2-7, with D possibly being TRBD2 (5 bases). The CDR3: CASSLNLGGEQYF. Written as DNA, the CDR3 is TGTGCCAGCAGCCTTAACTTAGGAGGAGAGCAGTACTTC.